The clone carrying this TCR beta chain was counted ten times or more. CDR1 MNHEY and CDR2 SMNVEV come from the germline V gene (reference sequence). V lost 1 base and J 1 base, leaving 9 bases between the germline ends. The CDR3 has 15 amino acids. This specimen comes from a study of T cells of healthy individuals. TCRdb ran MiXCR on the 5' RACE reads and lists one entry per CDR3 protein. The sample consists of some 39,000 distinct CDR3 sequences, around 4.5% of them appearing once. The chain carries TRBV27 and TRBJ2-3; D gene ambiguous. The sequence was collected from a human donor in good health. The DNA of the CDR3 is TGTGCCAGCAGTTTATTCGGCGTGGGCACAGATACGCAGTATTTT. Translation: CASSLFGVGTDTQYF.